The 5 T cell receptor beta chains reported below all come from one sample, sequenced in a study of blood T cell repertoires in COVID-19. Sequenced by immunoSEQ multiplex PCR; TCRdb stores in-frame clones only, minus some. The sample shows 400,000 or so clones, 90% of them seen only once. Sample: PBMCs or T cells enriched from blood (not recorded which). Receptors were obtained from a man younger than 30 who had recovered from COVID-19.

The chain uses TRBV5-6 and TRBJ2-3; TRBD2 might be the D (7 bases). The CDR3 consists of 12 residues. Germline V gives CDR1 SGHDT, CDR2 YYEEEE. The V end was cut by 9 bases, the J end by 8 bases, with 16 bases between. The CDR3 bases are TGTGCCACCGCCCGGGGGGCTGGTACGCAGTATTTT. Translation: CATARGAGTQYF.

The chain has TRBV27 and TRBJ1-4; D is uncertain. This CDR3 is built from 13 residues. Germline lookup yields CDR1 MNHEY and CDR2 SMNVEV (reference sequence). V was pared by 7 bases and J by 2 bases, with 8 bases between. DNA for the CDR3: TGTGCCAGCAAACGCAGGACTAATGAAAAACTGTTTTTT. Its protein is CASKRRTNEKLFF.

Here the CDR3 DNA reads TGTGCCAGCAGGTGGTCGGGGGGCGGGAATCAGCCCCAGCATTTT. Translating gives CASRWSGGGNQPQHF. V is TRBV27 and J is TRBJ1-5; tentative D call: TRBD1 (6 bases). With 6 bases removed from V and 4 bases from J, the gap between germline ends came to 16 bases. CDR3 length: 15 amino acids. In germline, CDR1 is MNHEY, CDR2 SMNVEV (reference sequence).

The genes are TRBV12-5 and TRBJ1-1; D remains ambiguous. Trimming took off 6 bases at V and 11 bases at J, with 19 bases between the two ends. The germline V gene encodes CDR1 LGHNT and CDR2 FRNRAP. The length of the CDR3 is 13 residues. CDR3 sequence reads: CASGPAKGGRAFF. The CDR3 DNA follows: TGTGCTAGTGGCCCCGCGAAGGGCGGGAGGGCTTTCTTT.

The chain couples TRBV5-8 to TRBJ1-4, with TRBD1 as a possible D gene (5 bases). CDR3 length: 15 residues. The V gene's germline CDR1 is SGHTS and CDR2 YDEGEE. Trimming took 2 bases from V and 5 from J, leaving 13 bases between them. CDR3 in amino acids: CASSFEGRGNEKLFF. The CDR3 coding sequence is TGTGCCAGCAGCTTCGAAGGGAGGGGCAATGAAAAACTGTTTTTT.